A single sample is the source of the 25 T cell receptor beta chains below, sequenced in a study of T cell clonality in common variable immunodeficiency. Study-wide results and limits: Reportedly, TCR beta sequences from common variable immunodeficiency showed fewer deletions and N-nucleotide insertions.

What these receptors recognize is not known. Measured with immunoSEQ multiplex PCR; TCRdb has only the in-frame clones, and not every one. The sample shows 15,000 to 25,000 clones, none of them appearing just once. The sample consisted of peripheral blood mononuclear cells. All receptors come from a human donor with common variable immunodeficiency.

This clone appeared a few times. The read terminates 3 residues ahead of where the CDR3 ends, so the germline J gene completes it. The chain is built from TRBV18 and TRBJ1-3; TRBD1 matches at 11 bases. The germline CDR1 and CDR2 sequences are KGHSH and LQKENI. CDR3 length equals 15 residues. After removal of 5 bases from V and 4 bases from J, the junction contained 4 bases not matched to a gene. The CDR3: CASSTDRGPGNTIYF. Incomplete CDR3 DNA: TGTGCCAGCTCAACGGACAGGGGGCCCGGAAACACC.

This clone was detected a few times. The CDR3 is cut off 3 residues early in the read; its end comes from the germline J gene. The chain uses TRBV7-9 and TRBJ2-5; D possibly corresponds to TRBD1 (5 bases). V was pared by 1 base and J by 2 bases, with 11 bases between. This CDR3 is built from 15 residues. CDR1 and CDR2 (germline): SEHNR, FQNEAQ (reference sequence). CDR3 in amino acids: CASSLEQGTQETQYF. CDR3 DNA (partial): TGTGCCAGCAGCTTAGAGCAGGGAACGCAAGAGACC.

This clone was observed a handful of times. The CDR3 goes on 3 residues after the read ends, and that part is filled in from the germline J gene. The J gene is TRBJ2-7, the V gene TRBV29-1; D is ambiguous. This CDR3 is built from 13 residues. The V gene lost 4 bases and the J gene lost 0 bases, with 10 bases spanning the gap. Germline loops: CDR1 SQVTM, CDR2 ANQGSEA. CDR3 protein: CSVAGSSSYEQYF. The CDR3 bases that were read are TGCAGCGTTGCCGGGTCAAGCTCCTACGAG.

For this clone: The CDR3 end falls 3 residues outside the read, so it is completed with the germline J gene. V gene TRBV18 combines with J gene TRBJ2-1, with no clear D. The V end lost 3 bases, the J end lost 3 bases, and 9 bases lay between the germline ends. Germline CDR1 and CDR2: KGHSH and LQKENI. The CDR3 has 14 residues. This chain's CDR3 is CASSPAGFYNEQFF. The CDR3 DNA, read in part, is TGTGCCAGCTCACCCGCCGGGTTCTACAATGAG.

This clone was detected a few times. The read ends 3 residues early relative to the CDR3; the germline J gene fills the gap. The genes are TRBV30 and TRBJ1-1; D possibly corresponds to TRBD1 (5 bases). V was trimmed by 4 bases and J by 1 base, leaving 10 bases between them. Germline lookup yields CDR1 GTSNPN and CDR2 SVGIG (reference sequence). CDR3 length: 13 residues. The CDR3 loop reads CAWTQGANTEAFF. The sequenced CDR3 bases are TGTGCCTGGACGCAGGGAGCGAACACTGAA.

In this sample, this clone turned up a few times. The CDR3 is CASSLGLAGGIDTQYF. The sequenced CDR3 bases are TGTGCCAGCAGCTTAGGACTAGCGGGAGGGATTGATACG. V and J are TRBV7-8 and TRBJ2-3; 14 bases line up with TRBD2. The read stops 3 residues short of the end of the CDR3; the missing end is completed from the germline J gene. Germline CDR1 is SGHVS and CDR2 is FQNEAQ. The CDR3 is 16 amino acids. Unmatched junction bases numbered 3, after V lost 1 base and J lost 6 bases. Full variable domain (remainder filled in from reference TRBV7-8 and TRBJ2-3): GAGVSQSPRYKVAKRGQDVALRCDPISGHVSLFWYQQALGQGPEFLTYFQNEAQLDKSGLPSDRFFAERPEGSVSTLKIQRTQQEDSAVYLCASSLGLAGGIDTQYFGPGTRLTVL.

In this sample, this clone turned up a few times. Read data end 3 residues before the CDR3 end; the end is taken from the germline J gene. The gene calls are TRBV29-1 and TRBJ2-3; a weak D match, TRBD1 (5 bases). The CDR3 runs to 16 residues. V was cut by 1 base and J by 0 bases, with 14 bases left in between. Per germline, CDR1 SQVTM and CDR2 ANQGSEA. The CDR3 sequence is CSVEGLQGASTDTQYF. The CDR3 DNA, read in part, is TGCAGCGTTGAAGGTCTCCAGGGCGCTAGCACAGATACG.

As concerns this clone: The CDR3 end lies 3 residues beyond the end of the read and is filled in from the germline J gene. The chain joins TRBV19 to TRBJ1-1; D gene uncertain. Looked up from germline, CDR1 is LNHDA and CDR2 is SQIVND (reference sequence). V lost 7 bases, J lost 4 bases, and 16 bases lay in between. The CDR3 extends over 14 amino acids. The CDR3 DNA, read in part, is TGTGCCAGTAACCCGTGGGCCGGAGGCACTGAA. It specifies CASNPWAGGTE. From start to end, the CDR3 is CASNPWAGGTEAFF.

This clone was detected a few times. Read sequence stops 3 residues before the CDR3 end, and the germline J gene provides the missing end. This chain links TRBV18 with TRBJ2-1; TRBD2 matches at 8 bases. Looked up from germline, CDR1 is KGHSH and CDR2 is LQKENI. The CDR3 contains 15 residues. The V and J ends lost 2 bases and 2 bases, in that order; junction bases with no gene match: 2. The CDR3 loop is CASSPTGGAYNEQFF. The CDR3 DNA, read in part, is TGTGCCAGCTCACCAACGGGAGGGGCCTACAATGAG. The variable domain in full, with the rest retrieved from reference TRBV18 and TRBJ2-1, is NAGVMQNPRHLVRRRGQEARLRCSPMKGHSHVYWYRQLPEEGLKFMVYLQKENIIDESGMPKERFSAEFPKEGPSILRIQQVVRGDSAAYFCASSPTGGAYNEQFFGPGTRLTVL.

This clone turned up a few times. The read ends 3 residues early relative to the CDR3; the germline J gene fills the gap. This sequence joins TRBV18 and TRBJ2-3; 9 nucleotides line up with TRBD1. V shed 3 bases, J shed 5 bases, and the junction held 6 bases outside the gene matches. The CDR3 has 15 amino acids. Germline loops: CDR1 KGHSH, CDR2 LQKENI. The CDR3 here is CASSPFTGGIDTQYF. Incomplete CDR3 DNA: TGTGCCAGCTCACCCTTTACAGGGGGCATAGATACG.

This clone turned up a few times. Read coverage stops 3 residues before the CDR3 terminus; the germline J gene supplies the remainder. The chain joins TRBV19 to TRBJ1-5; 7 bases are shared with TRBD1. From germline, CDR1 is LNHDA and CDR2 SQIVND (reference sequence). The CDR3 covers 17 residues. V was clipped by 4 bases and J by 2 bases; unmatched bases: 11. The CDR3 reads CASSNQRGQGGNQPQHF. The sequenced CDR3 bases are TGTGCCAGTAGTAACCAACGCGGGCAGGGGGGCAATCAGCCC.

Only a few counts were recorded for this clone. The CDR3 is cut off 3 residues early in the read; its end comes from the germline J gene. This chain uses TRBV30 with TRBJ2-1; TRBD2 agrees at 7 bases. The CDR3 has 14 residues. The J segment lost 4 bases and the V segment lost 3 bases, leaving 6 bases of the junction unmatched. Germline V CDR1 and CDR2: GTSNPN, SVGIG (reference sequence). The CDR3 loop reads CAWRKAGAYNEQFF. The sequenced part of the CDR3 DNA is TGTGCCTGGAGGAAGGCGGGAGCTTACAATGAG.

This clone was seen more than once but under ten times. Read sequence stops 3 residues before the CDR3 end, and the germline J gene provides the missing end. The chain has TRBV7-2 and TRBJ2-5; possibly TRBD2 for D (6 bases). From germline, CDR1 is SGHTA and CDR2 FQGNSA. V lost 6 bases and J 5 bases, leaving 16 bases between the germline ends. The CDR3 runs to 14 residues. The CDR3 protein is CASSSTRKSETQYF. The part of the CDR3 DNA that was read is TGTGCCAGCAGTTCGACTAGGAAGTCCGAGACC.

Regarding this clone: Read data end 3 residues before the CDR3 end; the end is taken from the germline J gene. The rearrangement links TRBV6-2 or TRBV6-3 to TRBJ1-5; 8 positions match TRBD1. The CDR3 is 14 residues long. Trimming took 2 bases from V and 7 from J; bases not matched to a gene: 4. CDR1 and CDR2 from the germline V gene are MNHEY and SVGEGT. The CDR3 DNA, read in part, is TGTGCCAGCAGTTACCCTGGACAGGGCCAGCCC. Translation: CASSYPGQGQP. Given in full, the CDR3 is CASSYPGQGQPQHF.

CDR3 residues: CASSRSGTYAGVVFNEQFF. CDR3 bases read: TGTGCCAGTAGTCGCTCGGGGACTTACGCGGGAGTAGTCTTCAATGAG. The V and J genes are TRBV19 and TRBJ2-1; 7 positions match TRBD2. The read comes to an end 3 residues before the CDR3 does, leaving the germline J gene to fill in the end. Germline V gene sequence: CDR1 LNHDA, CDR2 SQIVND (reference sequence). The CDR3 sequence is 19 residues long. After removal of 5 bases from V and 6 bases from J, the junction contained 22 bases not matched to a gene.

A few counts support this clone. The part of the CDR3 DNA that was read is TGTGCCAGCAGCCGTAGGACTAGCGGGAGGTACAATGAG. Translated: CASSRRTSGRYNE. The entire CDR3 is CASSRRTSGRYNEQFF. The chain combines TRBV6-2 or TRBV6-3 with TRBJ2-1, with 14 bases lining up with TRBD2. The read comes to an end 3 residues before the CDR3 does, leaving the germline J gene to fill in the end. V was clipped by 6 bases and J by 4 bases; unmatched bases: 5. There are 16 residues in the CDR3. Germline V gene data show CDR1 as MNHEY and CDR2 as SVGEGT.

This clone was detected only a few times. From the germline J gene comes the end of the CDR3, since the read stops 3 residues before it. V gene TRBV2 combines with J gene TRBJ1-5; D not certain. Germline lookup yields CDR1 SNHLY and CDR2 FYNNEI. Deletions cut 1 base from V and 4 bases from J, with 8 bases between. CDR3 length equals 14 residues. The covered CDR3 bases are TGTGCCAGCAGTGAAGGGACTCCGAATCAGCCC. Translating it yields CASSEGTPNQP. The CDR3 in full is CASSEGTPNQPQHF.

A remark on this clone: The CDR3 end is not reached by the read, which stops 3 residues before it; the germline J gene fills it in. V gene TRBV30 combines with J gene TRBJ1-4; no firm D call. Trimming removed 1 base at V and 4 bases at J, with 13 bases between. The CDR3 is 15 amino acids. CDR1 and CDR2 from the germline V gene are GTSNPN and SVGIG (reference sequence). The CDR3 sequence is CAWSASGLLNEKLFF. The sequenced part of the CDR3 DNA is TGTGCCTGGAGTGCCTCCGGACTACTTAATGAAAAA.

This clone was found a few times. Sequencing ends 3 residues short of the CDR3 end; the germline J gene provides the rest. V gene TRBV6-2 or TRBV6-3 combines with J gene TRBJ2-1; TRBD2 agrees at 12 bases. With V trimmed by 0 bases and J by 9 bases, 6 bases remained unmatched. The germline V gene encodes CDR1 MNHEY and CDR2 SVGEGT. This CDR3 has 16 amino acids. CDR3 in amino acids: CASSYSPSGGASEQFF. The sequenced part of the CDR3 DNA is TGTGCCAGCAGTTACTCCCCTAGCGGGGGGGCCTCTGAG.

This clone showed up just a few times. With the read ending 3 residues before the CDR3 end, the germline J gene is used to fill in that end. This chain joins TRBV7-2 and TRBJ2-1; tentatively, D is TRBD2 (5 bases). Looked up from germline, CDR1 is SGHTA and CDR2 is FQGNSA. The length of the CDR3 is 13 residues. Trimming shortened V by 6 bases and J by 9 bases, and 15 bases separated the two germline ends. The CDR3 DNA, read in part, is TGTGCCAGCAGTCAAGACCGGGGATTTGAG. The encoded protein is CASSQDRGFE. The full-length CDR3 reads as CASSQDRGFEQFF.

This clone showed up just a few times. Coverage ceases 3 residues before the CDR3 finishes, and the germline J gene fills in the end. The chain links TRBV7-8 to TRBJ2-5, with 10 bases fitting TRBD1. The CDR3 extends over 16 amino acids. The V and J ends lost 6 bases and 4 bases, in that order; junction bases with no gene match: 11. Germline CDR1 reads SGHVS; CDR2 reads FQNEAQ. CDR3 sequence reads: CASRNNDRGHIETQYF. The CDR3 DNA, read in part, is TGTGCCAGCAGAAATAACGACAGGGGGCATATAGAGACC. Using reference TRBV7-8 and TRBJ2-5 for the parts outside the CDR3, the full variable domain is GAGVSQSPRYKVAKRGQDVALRCDPISGHVSLFWYQQALGQGPEFLTYFQNEAQLDKSGLPSDRFFAERPEGSVSTLKIQRTQQEDSAVYLCASRNNDRGHIETQYFGPGTRLLVL.

This clone was counted a few times. With the read ending 3 residues before the CDR3 end, the germline J gene is used to fill in that end. V and J are TRBV19 and TRBJ1-1; D not resolved. This CDR3 spans 13 amino acids. The V and J ends lost 3 bases and 6 bases respectively, with 11 bases between them. In germline, CDR1 is LNHDA, CDR2 SQIVND (reference sequence). The covered CDR3 bases are TGTGCCAGTAGTATTCTCGGAGGGCCTGAA. This encodes CASSILGGPE. In full, the CDR3 reads CASSILGGPEAFF.

Points on this clone: The read gets to within 3 residues of the CDR3 end, and the germline J gene fills in the rest. The chain couples TRBV7-9 to TRBJ2-5; tentative D call: TRBD2 (6 bases). This CDR3 has 15 residues. CDR1 is SEHNR, CDR2 FQNEAQ, per germline (reference sequence). V lost 3 bases to trimming and J lost 2 bases, with 13 bases between them. CDR3 sequence: CASSFISGLQETQYF. CDR3 DNA, as far as it was read: TGTGCCAGCAGCTTCATCAGCGGACTACAAGAGACC.

Only a few counts were recorded for this clone. The CDR3 end is not reached by the read, which stops 3 residues before it; the germline J gene fills it in. The chain links TRBV7-9 to TRBJ2-1; the D gene is possibly TRBD1 (6 bases). The CDR3 consists of 15 residues. V was cut by 1 base and J by 6 bases, with 13 bases left in between. The germline V gene has CDR1 SEHNR and CDR2 FQNEAQ (reference sequence). This chain's CDR3 is CASSLEVLGGNEQFF. The part of the CDR3 DNA that was read is TGTGCCAGCAGCTTAGAGGTTTTAGGGGGCAATGAG.

About this clone: The CDR3 end is not reached by the read, which stops 3 residues before it; the germline J gene fills it in. This rearrangement joins TRBV7-2 to TRBJ2-1, with D tentatively TRBD2 (7 bases). Trimming removed 0 bases at V and 4 bases at J, with 10 bases between. Germline-derived CDR1 and CDR2 are SGHTA and FQGNSA. CDR3 length equals 15 residues. This CDR3 is CASSLAGGLYNEQFF. The covered CDR3 bases are TGTGCCAGCAGCTTAGCGGGGGGGCTATACAATGAG. The variable domain in full, with the rest retrieved from reference TRBV7-2 and TRBJ2-1, is GAGVSQSPSNKVTEKGKDVELRCDPISGHTALYWYRQSLGQGLEFLIYFQGNSAPDKSGLPSDRFSAERTGGSVSTLTIQRTQQEDSAVYLCASSLAGGLYNEQFFGPGTRLTVL.